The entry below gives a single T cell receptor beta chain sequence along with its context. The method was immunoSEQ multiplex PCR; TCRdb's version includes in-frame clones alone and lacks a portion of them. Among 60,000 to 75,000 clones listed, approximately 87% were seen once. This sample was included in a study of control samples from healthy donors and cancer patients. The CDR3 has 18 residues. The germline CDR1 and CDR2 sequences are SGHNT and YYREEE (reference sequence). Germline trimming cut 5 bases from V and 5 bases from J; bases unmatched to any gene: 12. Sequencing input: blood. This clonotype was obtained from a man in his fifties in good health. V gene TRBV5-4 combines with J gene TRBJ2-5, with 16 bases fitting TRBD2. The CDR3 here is CASRSPGTSGRAEETQYF. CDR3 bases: TGTGCCAGCAGAAGTCCCGGGACTAGCGGGAGGGCCGAGGAGACCCAGTACTTC.